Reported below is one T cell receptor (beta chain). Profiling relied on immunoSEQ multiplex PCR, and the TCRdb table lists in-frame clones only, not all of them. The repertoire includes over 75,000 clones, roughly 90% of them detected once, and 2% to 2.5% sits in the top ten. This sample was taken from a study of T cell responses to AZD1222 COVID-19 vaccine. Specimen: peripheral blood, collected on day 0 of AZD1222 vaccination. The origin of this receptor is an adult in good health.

The CDR3 DNA reads TGTGCCAGCATACATCAAGGGAGCTCCTACAATGAGCAGTTCTTC. Translation gives CASIHQGSSYNEQFF. The chain is built from TRBV6-6 and TRBJ2-1; D possibly corresponds to TRBD2 (5 bases). V lost 7 bases and J 0 bases, leaving 13 bases between the germline ends. The CDR3 is 15 residues long. The V gene's germline CDR1 is MNHNY and CDR2 SVGAGI (reference sequence).